The next 11 T cell receptor beta chains were all read from a single sample in a study of tumor-infiltrating lymphocytes in oesophageal squamous cell carcinoma (dated by TCRdb to about 2016). The method was PCR. The sample was run on an Illumina HiSeq 2000. TCRdb took the public reads, trimmed them with fastp at Q25, ran MiXCR for clone calling and kept in-frame beta chains. Each record represents a unique CDR3 protein, reported with the most common genes and DNA among its rows. Within this sample are 15,000 to 20,000 distinct CDR3 sequences, with around 43% of them counted one time only. Roughly 13% of the sample is in the top ten clones. The sequencing input was normal esophageal tissue next to the tumor. All receptors derive from a male donor with esophageal squamous cell carcinoma.

In this sample, this clonotype is medium-sized (0.01 to 0.1%). The V call is TRBV7-9, the J call TRBJ1-1, with D perhaps TRBD1 (5 bases). In germline, CDR1 is SEHNR, CDR2 FQNEAQ (reference sequence). V lost 5 bases, J lost 5 bases, and 18 bases lay in between. The CDR3 has 15 amino acids. The CDR3 spells CASSPTGTGGTEAFF. Here the CDR3 DNA reads TGTGCCAGCAGCCCAACCGGGACGGGGGGGACTGAAGCTTTCTTT.

This clonotype was counted many times. This chain uses TRBV25-1 with TRBJ1-1, with 10 bases identical to TRBD1. The length of the CDR3 is 15 residues. V lost 6 bases, J lost 8 bases, and 12 bases stayed unmatched. Germline V gene lookup returns CDR1 MGHDK and CDR2 SYGVNS. The chain's CDR3 is CASSEIGTGEVEAFF. DNA of the CDR3: TGTGCCAGCAGCGAGATCGGGACAGGGGAGGTGGAAGCTTTCTTT.

This clonotype was counted a few times. This chain uses TRBV12-3 or TRBV12-4 with TRBJ2-5, with 11 bases that match TRBD2. The DNA end is a closer match to TRBJ2-1, so the J assignment may be wrong. The CDR3 runs to 14 residues. CDR3 bases: TGTGCCAGCAGTTTACTAGCGGGGGGCAATGAGCAGTTCTTC. Translation: CASSLLAGGNEQFF.

This clonotype was seen at least ten times. The chain links TRBV27 to TRBJ1-6; TRBD1 is a possible D gene (6 bases). CDR3 length: 14 residues. Germline CDR1 and CDR2: MNHEY and SMNVEV (reference sequence). Trimming pared 6 bases from V and 6 bases from J, leaving 12 bases between. CDR3 DNA: TGTGCCAGCAGGATGGACAGTTTTAATTCACCCCTCCACTTT. This codes for CASRMDSFNSPLHF.

This clonotype has at least ten counts. The chain employs TRBV6-6 and TRBJ1-2; TRBD1 agrees at 7 bases. Germline CDR1 MNHNY, CDR2 SVGAGI (reference sequence). J gave up 1 base and V 6 bases, and 14 bases lay outside the gene matches. This CDR3 is 17 amino acids long. CDR3: CASRYRDRTEVNYGYTF. CDR3 nucleotide sequence: TGTGCCAGCAGATACCGGGACAGAACCGAAGTTAACTATGGCTACACCTTC.

This clonotype was observed many times. J is TRBJ2-3 and V is TRBV7-2; the D gene is possibly TRBD1 (6 bases). V shed 4 bases and J shed 1 base, with 12 bases lying between them. The germline CDR1 and CDR2 sequences are SGHTA and FQGNSA. The CDR3 length is 15 residues. The CDR3 DNA reads TGTGCCAGCAGCTCTACGGGACACCGCACAGATACGCAGTATTTT. Translating it yields CASSSTGHRTDTQYF. The entire variable domain, with the rest obtained from reference TRBV7-2 and TRBJ2-3, is as follows: GAGVSQSPSNKVTEKGKDVELRCDPISGHTALYWYRQSLGQGLEFLIYFQGNSAPDKSGLPSDRFSAERTGGSVSTLTIQRTQQEDSAVYLCASSSTGHRTDTQYFGPGTRLTVL.

This clonotype came up many times. V gene TRBV6-4 combines with J gene TRBJ1-2; D is unclear. The V and J ends lost 0 bases and 8 bases respectively, with 10 bases between them. Germline values: CDR1 MRHNA, CDR2 SNTAGT. This CDR3 is 13 amino acids long. The CDR3 nucleotides read TGTGCCAGCAGTGACTCCCTGGGAGGGGGCTACACCTTC. Amino acids: CASSDSLGGGYTF.

The chain employs TRBV7-3 and TRBJ1-1, with a tentative D call TRBD1 (5 bases). Trimming took 6 bases from V and 1 from J, leaving 12 bases between them. This CDR3 is built from 14 residues. The germline V gene encodes CDR1 SGHTA and CDR2 FQGTGA. The CDR3 region has the DNA TGTGCCAGCAGTGAAAGGAGGGGGAACACTGAAGCTTTCTTT. Encoded protein: CASSERRGNTEAFF.

About this clonotype: A read error is likely, as this CDR3 ends without the conserved phenylalanine or tryptophan. It is unclear where the CDR3 begins or ends on the DNA, so no DNA is shown, and the CDR3 is as TCRdb lists it. The chain links TRBV12-3 or TRBV12-4 to TRBJ2-3; no DNA check was done on the table's D call, TRBD1. The CDR3 length equals 20 residues, ends included. The CDR3 reads CASSFSDTLINYGYTFGSGP.

This clonotype occurred many times. The chain is built from TRBV6-6 and TRBJ2-7; D gene unclear. Germline CDR1 is MNHNY and CDR2 is SVGAGI (reference sequence). The CDR3 extends over 15 amino acids. V lost 0 bases to trimming and J lost 4 bases, with 13 bases between them. The CDR3 DNA is TGTGCCAGCAGTTACTCGATTTCGCCCGGATACGAGCAGTACTTC. Translating it yields CASSYSISPGYEQYF.

Turning to this clonotype: No conserved phenylalanine or tryptophan is present at the end of the CDR3, so a read error is the likely explanation. The DNA is omitted, as the CDR3 cannot be located on it reliably, and the CDR3 follows TCRdb's listing. The chain links TRBV12-3 or TRBV12-4 to TRBJ2-1; the table gives TRBD1 as D, unverified against the DNA. Including both end residues, the CDR3 is 17 amino acids long. This CDR3 reads CASSLTDRDGYGYTFGS.